This T cell receptor (beta chain) came from a study of CD8+ T cells in alopecia areata. Study-wide background: In an open-label trial, patients got 5 to 10 mg tofacitinib twice daily. Scoring of severity for treated patients was based on percentage of affected scalp area.

This CDR3 is 13 amino acids long. The germline V gene encodes CDR1 SGHRS and CDR2 YFSETQ. Trimming at V came to 3 bases and at J to 9 bases, leaving 5 bases not matched to a gene. As the sequencing template, cDNA was produced by extracting RNA and reverse transcribing it. The data were produced by immunoSEQ multiplex PCR, yet TCRdb's version contains in-frame clones alone and is incomplete. Of roughly 40,000 clones in the sample, under 70% were seen once. Treatment: oral pan-JAK inhibitor, 5-10 mg twice daily. As to this clone: What it binds is not known.

The study, taken as a whole, reports: Alopecia totalis/universalis scalp especially showed more expanded CD8+ clones than normal scalp. The link between baseline CD8+ expansion and response remains uncertain with one nonresponder.

This chain connects TRBV5-1 to TRBJ2-1, with 8 bases fitting TRBD2. The sequences come from CD8+ T cells sorted from blood, collected at week 4, from a patient treated with tofacitinib. This clonotype originated in a human donor with alopecia areata. In DNA form, the CDR3 reads TGCGCCAGCAGCTCGGCGGGGGGTGGTGAGCAGTTCTTC. Protein: CASSSAGGGEQFF.